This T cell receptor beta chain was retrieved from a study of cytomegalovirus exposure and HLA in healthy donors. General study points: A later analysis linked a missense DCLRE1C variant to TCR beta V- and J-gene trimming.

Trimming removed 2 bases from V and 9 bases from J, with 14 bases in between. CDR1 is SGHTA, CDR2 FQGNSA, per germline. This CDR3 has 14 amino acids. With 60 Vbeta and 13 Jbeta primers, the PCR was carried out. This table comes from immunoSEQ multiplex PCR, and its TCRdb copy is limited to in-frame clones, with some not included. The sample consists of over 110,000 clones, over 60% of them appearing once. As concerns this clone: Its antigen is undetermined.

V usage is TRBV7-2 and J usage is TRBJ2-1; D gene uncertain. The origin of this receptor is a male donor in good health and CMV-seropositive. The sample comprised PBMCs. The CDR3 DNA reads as TGTGCCAGCAGCTTATTGTGGGTCACGGGTGAGCAGTTCTTC. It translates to CASSLLWVTGEQFF.